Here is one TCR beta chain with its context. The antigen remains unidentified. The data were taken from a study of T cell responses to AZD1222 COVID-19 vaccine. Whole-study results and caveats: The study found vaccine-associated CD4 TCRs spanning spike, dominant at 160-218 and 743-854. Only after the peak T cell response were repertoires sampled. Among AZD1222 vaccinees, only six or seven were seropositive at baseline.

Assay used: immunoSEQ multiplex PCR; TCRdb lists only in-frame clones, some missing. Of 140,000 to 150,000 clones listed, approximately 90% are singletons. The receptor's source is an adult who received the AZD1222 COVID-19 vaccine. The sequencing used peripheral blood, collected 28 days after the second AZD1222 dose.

CDR3 sequence reads: CASSSRGSGSVNEQFF. For the CDR3, the DNA is TGCGCCAGCAGCTCTCGGGGTAGCGGGAGCGTAAATGAGCAGTTCTTC. V and J are TRBV5-1 and TRBJ2-1, with TRBD2 identical over 9 bases. The germline V gene encodes CDR1 SGHRS and CDR2 YFSETQ. V was pared by 3 bases and J by 7 bases, with 11 bases of the junction left unmatched. The CDR3 runs 16 residues.